This T cell receptor beta chain was identified in a study of cytomegalovirus exposure and HLA in healthy donors. Overall study findings and caveats: A classifier reportedly called cytomegalovirus status with high sensitivity and specificity. A later analysis, which compared TCR beta chains of equal frequency, found the HLA-associated ones more clonally expanded.

To note about this clone: Its target is unknown.

Primers for the PCR totalled 60 Vbeta and 13 Jbeta. Libraries were prepared by immunoSEQ multiplex PCR; TCRdb keeps only in-frame clonotypes and omits some of them. The profile shows over 75,000 clones, over 60% of them singletons. The CDR3 extends over 14 amino acids. The germline CDR1 and CDR2 sequences are MRHNA and SNTAGT. The V gene end was trimmed by 8 bases and the J gene end by 6 bases; junction bases not matched to a gene: 12. The J gene is TRBJ2-7, the V gene TRBV6-4; 8 bases map to TRBD1. This clonotype was obtained from a male donor in good health and CMV-seropositive. Input material: PBMCs. DNA of the CDR3: TGTGCCAGCTCGGCGGACAGGGACATTGGCGAGCAGTACTTC. Translating it yields CASSADRDIGEQYF.